This passage covers 8 T cell receptor beta chains from one sample sequenced in a study of blood T cells in healthy people across ages. The use of a sample-barcoded 5' primer and a J-beta primer mix characterized a second PCR of roughly 7 to 12 cycles. TCRdb itself ran the 5' RACE reads through MiXCR, one entry per CDR3 protein. The profile shows about 590,000 distinct CDR3 sequences, less than 35% of them singletons. Sequencing was performed on blood. The receptors here all came from a woman older than 75 in good health.

The sample holds many counts of this clonotype. The rearrangement joins TRBV10-3 to TRBJ2-1; 16 bases agree with TRBD2. V lost 4 bases, J lost 1 base, and 4 bases stayed unmatched. CDR3 length equals 18 residues. Germline CDR1 reads ENHRY; CDR2 reads SYGVKD. Here the CDR3 reads CAISGGTSGGASYNEQFF. The CDR3 DNA reads as TGTGCCATCAGTGGAGGGACTAGCGGGGGGGCTTCCTACAATGAGCAGTTCTTC.

The J gene is TRBJ2-1, the V gene TRBV27, with a weak D call TRBD2 (6 bases). The CDR3 spans 18 residues. CDR1 and CDR2 from the germline V gene are MNHEY and SMNVEV (reference sequence). V was clipped by 0 bases and J by 6 bases, with 21 bases between them. As DNA, the CDR3 is TGTGCCAGCAGTTTATCGCCGGGAGAACTAAGGGTACGCAATGAGCAGTTCTTC. It is translated as CASSLSPGELRVRNEQFF.

The gene calls are TRBV7-3 and TRBJ1-6; D gene ambiguous. CDR1 and CDR2 (germline): SGHTA, FQGTGA. Trimming took 5 bases from V and 7 from J, leaving 9 bases between them. This CDR3 is built from 13 residues. The CDR3 region is CASSPGRNSPLHF. The CDR3 DNA is TGTGCCAGCAGCCCCGGACGGAATTCACCCCTCCACTTT.

The rearrangement joins TRBV5-1 to TRBJ1-1; no definite D call. Germline V gives CDR1 SGHRS, CDR2 YFSETQ. The V gene lost 2 bases and the J gene lost 4 bases, with 12 bases spanning the gap. CDR3 length: 14 amino acids. The CDR3 DNA follows: TGCGCCAGCAGCTTCTCGGGCGGGAGCACTGAAGCTTTCTTT. Translation gives CASSFSGGSTEAFF.

Concerning this clonotype itself: Since a much larger clone is just one base distant, this may be a read error. The V gene is TRBV20-1, the J gene TRBJ2-7; D is tentatively TRBD1 or TRBD2 (6 bases each). The CDR3 has 14 amino acids. The V gene lost 1 base and the J gene lost 5 bases, with 15 bases spanning the gap. Germline lookup yields CDR1 DFQATT and CDR2 SNEGSKA (reference sequence). The CDR3 coding sequence is TGCAGTGCTAGAGGCCGAACAGGGAGGCACGAGCAGTACTTC. This sequence encodes CSARGRTGRHEQYF.

This chain uses TRBV20-1 with TRBJ1-6; possible D gene TRBD1, 5 bases. The CDR3 spans 14 residues. Trimming left V 6 bases short and J 8 bases short, with 17 bases between. CDR1 and CDR2 (germline): DFQATT, SNEGSKA (reference sequence). DNA of the CDR3: TGCAGTGCGTGGAGGGGAAGTAAGGATTCACCCCTCCACTTT. Its translation is CSAWRGSKDSPLHF.

As to this clonotype: It may be a read error: a sequence one base away is much more abundant. The chain is built from TRBV6-6 and TRBJ1-6, with TRBD1 matching 10 bases. Looked up from germline, CDR1 is MNHNY and CDR2 is SVGAGI (reference sequence). The CDR3 contains 15 residues. The CDR3 here is CASSRGGQGDSSLHF. Here the CDR3 DNA reads TGTGCCAGCAGCCGAGGAGGACAGGGGGATTCATCCCTCCACTTT.

Notes on this clonotype: One junction end disagrees with the germline gene, perhaps due to a read error. This chain connects TRBV20-1 to TRBJ2-1; 8 bases line up with TRBD2. The CDR3 is made up of 15 amino acids. Germline V lookup: CDR1 DFQATT, CDR2 SNEGSKA (reference sequence). The CDR3 sequence: CSARGPLADYNEQFF. The DNA of the CDR3 is TGCAGTGCTAGAGGTCCACTAGCGGATTACAATGAACAGTTCTTC.